The 12 T cell receptor beta chains reported below all come from one sample, sequenced in a study of cytomegalovirus exposure and HLA in healthy donors. TCRdb's table, derived via immunoSEQ multiplex PCR, lists solely in-frame clones and lacks some. The sample records about 260,000 clones, less than 95% being singletons. Specimen: PBMCs. The receptors derive from a woman under 40 in good health and CMV-seronegative.

The chain uses TRBV11-2 and TRBJ2-1; D is unresolved. CDR1 and CDR2 (germline): SGHAT, FQNNGV. Trimming took off 5 bases at V and 7 bases at J, with 9 bases between the two ends. This CDR3 is 12 amino acids long. This CDR3 is CASSTFWNEQFF. The DNA for the CDR3 is TGTGCCAGCAGCACGTTTTGGAATGAGCAGTTCTTC.

The chain uses TRBV27 and TRBJ2-6; 7 positions match TRBD1. Unmatched junction bases numbered 9, after V lost 3 bases and J lost 4 bases. The CDR3 runs to 17 residues. Germline loops: CDR1 MNHEY, CDR2 SMNVEV (reference sequence). The CDR3 bases are TGTGCCAGCAGTTTCTGGACAGGATCTTTGGGGGCCAACGTCCTGACTTTC. It yields the protein CASSFWTGSLGANVLTF.

The rearrangement uses TRBV7-3 and TRBJ2-2; D possibly corresponds to TRBD2 (6 bases). The CDR3 has 18 residues. With 5 bases removed from V and 2 bases from J, the gap between germline ends came to 21 bases. Germline V gives CDR1 SGHTA, CDR2 FQGTGA. In DNA, the CDR3 is TGTGCCAGCAGCCCCACGCCGCGGGAAATGTTTAACACCGGGGAGCTGTTTTTT. Amino acid sequence: CASSPTPREMFNTGELFF.

The chain has TRBV28 and TRBJ2-1, with 9 bases matching TRBD1. V lost 5 bases and J lost 9; bases outside the gene matches: 14. Germline CDR1 is MDHEN and CDR2 is SYDVKM. CDR3 size: 16 residues. Here the CDR3 DNA reads TGTGCCAGCAGTCCTAGGCCGGGACAGGGCCCCGGTGAGCAGTTCTTC. It specifies CASSPRPGQGPGEQFF.

Details on this clone: The sample holds other DNA sequences that translate to the same CDR3. The rearrangement links TRBV7-2 to TRBJ1-1; D not certain. This CDR3 is 14 amino acids long. Germline V gene lookup returns CDR1 SGHTA and CDR2 FQGNSA. V lost 1 base to trimming and J lost 1 base, with 7 bases between them. Here the CDR3 reads CASSLGGGNTEAFF. As DNA, the CDR3 is TGTGCCAGCAGCTTAGGAGGTGGGAACACTGAAGCTTTCTTT. Full variable domain (rest looked up from reference TRBV7-2 and TRBJ1-1): GAGVSQSPSNKVTEKGKDVELRCDPISGHTALYWYRQSLGQGLEFLIYFQGNSAPDKSGLPSDRFSAERTGGSVSTLTIQRTQQEDSAVYLCASSLGGGNTEAFFGQGTRLTVV.

This clone was seen more than once but under ten times. The chain links TRBV19 to TRBJ2-7, with 7 bases fitting TRBD2. CDR1 and CDR2 from the germline V gene are LNHDA and SQIVND (reference sequence). CDR3 length: 13 amino acids. V was pared by 3 bases and J by 6 bases, with 5 bases of the junction left unmatched. The CDR3 region is CASSMTSRAEQYF. The CDR3 coding sequence is TGTGCCAGTAGTATGACTAGCCGCGCCGAGCAGTACTTC. Full variable domain (remainder filled in from reference TRBV19 and TRBJ2-7): DGGITQSPKYLFRKEGQNVTLSCEQNLNHDAMYWYRQDPGQGLRLIYYSQIVNDFQKGDIAEGYSVSREKKESFPLTVTSAQKNPTAFYLCASSMTSRAEQYFGPGTRLTVT.

This rearrangement joins TRBV4-1 to TRBJ2-7, with a possible D match to TRBD2 (6 bases). This CDR3 is 13 amino acids long. Germline values: CDR1 MGHRA, CDR2 YSYEKL. V lost 8 bases and J 1 base, leaving 12 bases between the germline ends. This CDR3 is CASGDSGSYEQYF. The CDR3 nucleotides are TGCGCCAGCGGGGACTCGGGATCCTACGAGCAGTACTTC.

J is TRBJ2-1 and V is TRBV4-2; D ambiguous. Germline loops: CDR1 LGHNA, CDR2 YNFKEQ. Trimming cost V 4 bases and J 0 bases, with 16 bases left between them. The CDR3 loop spans 17 amino acids. The CDR3 sequence: CASSLTTDVSSYNEQFF. CDR3 sequence (DNA): TGTGCCAGCAGCCTAACGACCGACGTCAGCTCCTACAATGAGCAGTTCTTC.

This rearrangement joins TRBV11-3 to TRBJ2-5; D is ambiguous. This CDR3 has 15 amino acids. Germline V gene lookup returns CDR1 SGHNT and CDR2 YENEEA. Trimming took off 5 bases at V and 0 bases at J, with 13 bases between the two ends. The CDR3 reads CASSPWVGYQETQYF. The CDR3 nucleotides read TGTGCCAGCAGCCCCTGGGTTGGGTACCAAGAGACCCAGTACTTC.

The J gene is TRBJ2-7, the V gene TRBV10-2; D call uncertain. Trimming stripped 6 bases from V and 5 bases from J, with 17 bases between. The CDR3 is 14 residues long. Germline V gene lookup returns CDR1 WSHSY and CDR2 SAAADI. The CDR3 protein is CASRMDLSTHEQYF. CDR3 in DNA: TGCGCCAGCAGAATGGACCTGAGCACCCACGAGCAGTACTTC.

The chain employs TRBV27 and TRBJ2-4; 7 bases align to TRBD1. After removal of 6 bases from V and 8 bases from J, the junction contained 16 bases not matched to a gene. This CDR3 comprises 16 residues. CDR1 MNHEY and CDR2 SMNVEV come from the germline V gene (reference sequence). The CDR3 DNA sequence: TGTGCCAGCAGCAAGAGACAAGGACAGGTTGAACACATTCAGTACTTC. It translates to CASSKRQGQVEHIQYF.

The gene calls are TRBV12-2 and TRBJ2-7; the table gives TRBD1 as D, unverified against the DNA. TRBV12-2 is shown as a pseudogene. The CDR3 consists of 19 residues. CDR3 DNA: TGTGCAAGTCGCTTAGACGTTTTTGGGCGCCGGGACAGGTCGCCCGAGCAGTACTTC. It encodes CASRLDVFGRRDRSPEQYF.